This T cell receptor beta chain derives from a study of CD8+ T cells in alopecia areata. Study findings and constraints: Alopecia totalis/universalis scalp especially showed more expanded CD8+ clones than normal scalp.

In the case of this clone: What it binds is unknown.

It was from alopecia areata patients that lesional scalp punch biopsies and peripheral blood were collected. V trimming: 4 bases; J trimming: 6 bases; junction bases outside the gene matches: 10. This CDR3 comprises 15 residues. The germline CDR1 and CDR2 sequences are SGHRS and YFSETQ. Following RNA extraction, reverse transcription yielded cDNA that acted as the sequencing template. The method was immunoSEQ multiplex PCR; TCRdb's version includes in-frame clones alone and lacks a portion of them. The profile shows tens of thousands of clones, 44% of them singletons. The receptor was isolated from a human donor with alopecia areata. J is TRBJ2-4 and V is TRBV5-1; 7 bases align to TRBD2. The specimen sequenced was NKG2D-low CD8+ T cells sorted from blood. The CDR3 loop reads CASSVGLDWGNIQYF. CDR3 sequence (DNA): TGCGCCAGCAGCGTAGGACTAGATTGGGGAAACATTCAGTACTTC.